The sequence of this T cell receptor (beta chain) was determined in a study of CD8 T cells in Susac syndrome. V dropped 1 base and J dropped 3; count of bases not matched to a gene: 18. The CDR3 consists of 19 residues. Germline-derived CDR1 and CDR2 are SGHTA and FQGNSA. After extraction with the RNeasy kit, about 0.45 to 1 ug of the RNA was reverse transcribed using random hexamers. Amplification of TCR beta CDR3 spanned 54 Vbeta and 13 Jbeta via immunoSEQ multiplex PCR. TCRdb reprocessed the immunoSEQ multiplex PCR reads via MiXCR and lists one record per CDR3 protein. The data hold under 550,000 distinct CDR3 sequences, with approximately 85% observed a single time. High-throughput TCR beta sequencing covered peripheral CD8+ and CD4+ T cells. It was negative isolation that provided the CD8+ and CD4+ T cells, whereas TEMRA cells were enriched by FACS.

The TCR sequence derives from a human donor with multiple sclerosis. The rearrangement links TRBV7-2 to TRBJ2-7; 7 bases align to TRBD1. Sequenced sample: CD8+ T cells from PBMCs. The CDR3 region is CASSLGSDREGLRYYEQYF. The CDR3 DNA reads TGTGCCAGCAGCTTAGGTTCCGACAGGGAAGGTCTACGATACTACGAGCAGTACTTC. Filled out from reference TRBV7-2 and TRBJ2-7, the complete variable domain reads GAGVSQSPSNKVTEKGKDVELRCDPISGHTALYWYRQSLGQGLEFLIYFQGNSAPDKSGLPSDRFSAERTGGSVSTLTIQRTQQEDSAVYLCASSLGSDREGLRYYEQYFGPGTRLTVT.